This T cell receptor beta chain was documented in a study of blood T cells in healthy people across ages. Notes on the study in general: PBMCs were not sorted, which prevented a conclusive comparison of naive versus antigen-experienced cells. Not knowing donor CMV status may have confounded expanded clonotype changes.

With respect to this clonotype: What it binds is unknown.

Primers used in a second PCR of about 7 to 12 cycles were a sample-barcoded 5' primer and a J-beta primer mix. One entry per CDR3 protein results from TCRdb running MiXCR on the 5' RACE reads. The table has 500,000 to 550,000 distinct CDR3 sequences, about 24% seen once. This sample also belongs to another study, concerning T cells of mothers and their children. That study adds: Donors were three healthy Caucasian mothers and their six children.

What was sequenced was blood. The TCR originated in a boy younger than 18 in good health.

This CDR3 reads CASSPEGIGGYTF. The CDR3 DNA is TGTGCCAGCTCCCCAGAAGGGATAGGTGGCTACACCTTC. This rearrangement joins TRBV2 to TRBJ1-2; D is ambiguous. Per the germline V gene, CDR1 is SNHLY and CDR2 is FYNNEI. V gave up 8 bases and J gave up 7 bases, with 17 bases separating them. The CDR3 is made up of 13 amino acids.